This TCR beta chain was found in a study of blood T cells in healthy people across ages. Alongside a J-beta primer mix, a sample-barcoded 5' primer served in a second PCR lasting roughly 7 to 11 cycles. TCRdb itself ran the 5' RACE reads through MiXCR, one entry per CDR3 protein. Of 1.8 million or so distinct CDR3 sequences listed, roughly two fifths were seen once; the top ten hold 20% to 25%. The sequenced material came from blood. This receptor was taken from a human donor in good health.

The CDR3 loop reads CASSSLLAGGLDEQFF. As DNA, the CDR3 is TGTGCCAGCAGTTCCCTATTAGCGGGGGGATTGGATGAGCAGTTCTTC. The rearrangement uses TRBV28 and TRBJ2-1, with TRBD2 matching over 10 bases. This CDR3 is 16 amino acids long. The V segment lost 4 bases and the J segment 8 bases; nucleotides outside the gene matches: 11. Germline V lookup: CDR1 MDHEN, CDR2 SYDVKM.